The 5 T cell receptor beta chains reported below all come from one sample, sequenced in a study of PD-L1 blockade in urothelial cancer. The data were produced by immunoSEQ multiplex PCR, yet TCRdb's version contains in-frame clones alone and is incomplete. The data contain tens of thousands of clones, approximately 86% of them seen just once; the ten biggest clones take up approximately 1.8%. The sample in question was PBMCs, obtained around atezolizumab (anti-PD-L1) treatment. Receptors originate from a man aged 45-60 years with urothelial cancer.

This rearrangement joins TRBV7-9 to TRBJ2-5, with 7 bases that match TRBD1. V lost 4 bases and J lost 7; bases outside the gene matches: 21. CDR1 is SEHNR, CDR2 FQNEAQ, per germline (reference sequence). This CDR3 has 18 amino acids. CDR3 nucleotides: TGTGCCAGCAGCTCGCTTGGGGTCCGGGACAGACAACGCGTGACCCAGTACTTC. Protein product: CASSSLGVRDRQRVTQYF.

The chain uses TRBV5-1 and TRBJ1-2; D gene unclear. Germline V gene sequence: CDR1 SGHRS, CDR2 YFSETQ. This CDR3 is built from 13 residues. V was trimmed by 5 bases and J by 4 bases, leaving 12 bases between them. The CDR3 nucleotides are TGCGCCAGCAGTGATGGAGATCCCTATGGCTACACCTTC. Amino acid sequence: CASSDGDPYGYTF.

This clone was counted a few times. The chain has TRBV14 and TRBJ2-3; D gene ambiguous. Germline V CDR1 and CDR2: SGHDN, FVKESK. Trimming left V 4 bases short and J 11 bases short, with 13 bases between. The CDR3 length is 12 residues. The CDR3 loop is CASSPSSHRQYF. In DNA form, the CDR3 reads TGTGCCAGCAGCCCCTCGAGTCATAGGCAGTATTTT.

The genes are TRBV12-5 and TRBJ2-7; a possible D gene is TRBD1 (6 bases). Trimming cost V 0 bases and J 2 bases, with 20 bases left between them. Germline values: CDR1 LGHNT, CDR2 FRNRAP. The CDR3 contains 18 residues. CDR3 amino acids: CASGLVLDRDIDPYEQYF. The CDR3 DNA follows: TGTGCTAGTGGTTTGGTATTAGATAGGGACATCGATCCCTACGAGCAGTACTTC.

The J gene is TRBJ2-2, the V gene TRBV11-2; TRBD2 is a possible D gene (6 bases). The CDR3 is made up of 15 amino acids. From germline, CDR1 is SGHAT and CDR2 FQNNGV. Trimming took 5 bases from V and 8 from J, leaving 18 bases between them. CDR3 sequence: CASSPNRLVWGELFF. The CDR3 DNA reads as TGTGCCAGCAGCCCGAATCGACTAGTCTGGGGGGAGCTGTTTTTT.